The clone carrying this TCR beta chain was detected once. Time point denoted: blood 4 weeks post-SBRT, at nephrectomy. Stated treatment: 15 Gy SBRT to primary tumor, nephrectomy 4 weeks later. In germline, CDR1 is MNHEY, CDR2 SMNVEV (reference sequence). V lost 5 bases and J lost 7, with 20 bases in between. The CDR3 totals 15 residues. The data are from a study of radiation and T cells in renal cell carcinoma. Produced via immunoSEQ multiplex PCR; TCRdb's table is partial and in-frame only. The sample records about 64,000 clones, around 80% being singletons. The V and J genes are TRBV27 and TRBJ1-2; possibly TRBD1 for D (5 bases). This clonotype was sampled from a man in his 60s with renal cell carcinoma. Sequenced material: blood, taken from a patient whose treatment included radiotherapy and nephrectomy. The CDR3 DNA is TGTGCCAGCAGTAGAAATTCCCCCCAGGGAGGTGGCTACACCTTC. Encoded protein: CASSRNSPQGGGYTF.